The 16 T cell receptor beta chains reported below all come from one sample, sequenced in a study of CD8+CD57+ T cells in acquired aplastic anemia. The template for TCR beta VDJ and CDR3 sequence profiling was genomic DNA. TCRdb re-analysed the reads in MiXCR, keeping a single row per CDR3 protein. Counted here are under 350,000 distinct CDR3 sequences, about 56% occurring once; the ten biggest clones make up 6.5% to 10%. Sequenced: sorted CD4+, CD8+, or CD8+CD57+ T cells (not recorded which) from PBMCs. All receptors come from a human donor with severe aplastic anemia or a healthy control (not recorded which).

The gene calls are TRBV5-1 and TRBJ2-5, with TRBD2 identical over 7 bases. Germline V gives CDR1 SGHRS, CDR2 YFSETQ. The V and J ends lost 4 bases and 4 bases, in that order; junction bases with no gene match: 10. This CDR3 contains 15 residues. This CDR3 reads CASSVGGNLAETQYF. For the CDR3, the DNA is TGCGCCAGCAGCGTGGGAGGGAATCTAGCAGAGACCCAGTACTTC.

The chain recombines TRBV10-3 with TRBJ2-3; 8 nucleotides agree with TRBD2. Losses at the gene ends were 10 bases for V and 5 bases for J; bases not matched to a gene: 8. Per the germline V gene, CDR1 is ENHRY and CDR2 is SYGVKD. This CDR3 comprises 13 residues. The CDR3 region is CATRGGHGDTQYF. Here the CDR3 DNA reads TGTGCCACCCGGGGGGGGCATGGAGATACGCAGTATTTT.

The chain is built from TRBV19 and TRBJ1-2; no firm D call. The V end lost 1 base, the J end lost 8 bases, and 8 bases lay between the germline ends. The length of the CDR3 is 12 residues. Germline CDR1 reads LNHDA; CDR2 reads SQIVND (reference sequence). CDR3 amino acids: CASSIVNGGYTF. The CDR3 DNA follows: TGTGCCAGTAGTATAGTAAACGGGGGCTACACCTTC.

This clonotype came up a few times. V and J are TRBV2 and TRBJ1-1; D is possibly TRBD1 (5 bases). V was clipped by 4 bases and J by 3 bases, with 18 bases between them. Germline-derived CDR1 and CDR2 are SNHLY and FYNNEI. The CDR3 is made up of 16 amino acids. DNA for the CDR3: TGTGCCAGCAGTGTCCAGGGTGTATTCCGGGACACTGAAGCTTTCTTT. Translated, it gives CASSVQGVFRDTEAFF.

This clonotype was recorded only once. The gene calls are TRBV6-1 and TRBJ2-7; 7 nucleotides align to TRBD2. Germline CDR1 and CDR2: MNHNS and SASEGT. With 6 bases clipped from V and 5 bases from J, the junction kept 4 bases outside the gene matches. This CDR3 comprises 12 residues. CDR3: CASRGGVDEQYF. CDR3 coding DNA: TGTGCCAGCAGGGGAGGGGTGGACGAGCAGTACTTC.

This clonotype has more than one count but fewer than ten. The V call is TRBV2, the J call TRBJ1-3; 8 bases agree with TRBD1. J was trimmed by 2 bases and V by 7 bases; bases with no gene match: 4. Germline assignment: CDR1 SNHLY and CDR2 FYNNEI. CDR3 size: 14 residues. This CDR3 is CASTGQGAGNTIYF. The CDR3 nucleotides read TGTGCCAGCACAGGACAGGGAGCTGGAAACACCATATATTTT.

The chain employs TRBV7-2 and TRBJ2-7; D uncertain. The CDR3 has 12 amino acids. Trimming took off 5 bases at V and 4 bases at J, with 9 bases between the two ends. In germline, CDR1 is SGHTA, CDR2 FQGNSA. The CDR3 loop is CASSTDKYEQYF. DNA for the CDR3: TGTGCCAGCAGCACAGACAAGTACGAGCAGTACTTC.

This clonotype was seen a handful of times. This chain links TRBV24-1 with TRBJ2-5; the match to TRBD1 covers 8 bases. The V gene end was trimmed by 1 base and the J gene end by 7 bases; junction bases not matched to a gene: 13. Germline CDR1 reads KGHDR; CDR2 reads SFDVKD. This CDR3 is 17 amino acids long. Here the CDR3 reads CATSDFPGGGKFGTQYF. The DNA for the CDR3 is TGTGCCACCAGTGATTTCCCAGGGGGCGGGAAGTTCGGGACCCAGTACTTC.

The rearrangement joins TRBV19 to TRBJ2-7, with D maybe TRBD1 (5 bases). CDR3 length: 14 amino acids. Germline V lookup: CDR1 LNHDA, CDR2 SQIVND (reference sequence). V was cut by 7 bases and J by 3 bases, with 16 bases left in between. The CDR3 loop reads CASTPSVGHYEQYF. CDR3 nucleotides: TGTGCCAGTACCCCGTCGGTAGGACACTACGAGCAGTACTTC.

This chain links TRBV20-1 with TRBJ2-7; maybe TRBD2 (5 bases). The length of the CDR3 is 14 residues. The V end lost 1 base, the J end lost 2 bases, and 12 bases lay between the germline ends. CDR1 is DFQATT and CDR2 is SNEGSKA in the germline V gene (reference sequence). CDR3 region: CSARGRPAAYEQYF. The CDR3, as DNA: TGCAGTGCTAGAGGGAGGCCAGCAGCCTACGAGCAGTACTTC.

This clonotype was recorded at least ten times. V and J are TRBV18 and TRBJ2-7; 7 bases align to TRBD2. V lost 3 bases and J lost 7; bases outside the gene matches: 9. Germline CDR1 reads KGHSH; CDR2 reads LQKENI. This CDR3 region has 14 residues. CDR3 sequence: CASSPTSGGGEQYF. CDR3 bases: TGTGCCAGCTCACCTACCTCGGGCGGGGGAGAGCAGTACTTC.

The count of this clonotype is one. The rearrangement uses TRBV7-9 and TRBJ2-7; 8 bases are a match to TRBD1. Germline V gene data show CDR1 as SEHNR and CDR2 as FQNEAQ (reference sequence). The trim removed 5 bases at V and 3 bases at J, leaving 15 bases unmatched. This CDR3 is built from 17 residues. In DNA, the CDR3 is TGTGCCAGCAGCGAACCGGAGCTGGGACAGGCTGACTACGAGCAGTACTTC. Translated, it gives CASSEPELGQADYEQYF.

The chain has TRBV14 and TRBJ1-4; D is undetermined. Per the germline V gene, CDR1 is SGHDN and CDR2 is FVKESK. This CDR3 comprises 16 residues. Trimming took 3 bases from V and 0 from J, leaving 11 bases between them. In nucleotides, the CDR3 is TGTGCCAGCAGCCATTTAGGCTTTGCAACTAATGAAAAACTGTTTTTT. It translates to CASSHLGFATNEKLFF.

The J gene is TRBJ2-2, the V gene TRBV2, with 7 bases matching TRBD1. V lost 3 bases and J lost 4; bases outside the gene matches: 14. This CDR3 region has 18 residues. CDR1 is SNHLY, CDR2 FYNNEI, per germline. CDR3 loop: CASSEILTGVVGTGELFF. The CDR3 DNA sequence: TGTGCCAGCAGTGAGATCCTCACAGGGGTAGTTGGCACCGGGGAGCTGTTTTTT.

The V gene is TRBV2, the J gene TRBJ1-6, with TRBD1 matching 7 bases. Per the germline V gene, CDR1 is SNHLY and CDR2 is FYNNEI. V gave up 8 bases and J gave up 8 bases; unmatched junction bases: 9. This CDR3 comprises 14 residues. CDR3 bases: TGTGCCAGCTCCAACAGGGGAGGTGATTCACCCCTCCACTTT. Translation: CASSNRGGDSPLHF.

The chain recombines TRBV7-9 with TRBJ2-5; D uncertain. This CDR3 has 13 residues. The germline CDR1 and CDR2 sequences are SEHNR and FQNEAQ (reference sequence). Trimming stripped 5 bases from V and 5 bases from J, with 12 bases between. The CDR3 DNA reads as TGTGCCAGCAGCAAGGGATTTTGGGAGACCCAGTACTTC. As protein: CASSKGFWETQYF.